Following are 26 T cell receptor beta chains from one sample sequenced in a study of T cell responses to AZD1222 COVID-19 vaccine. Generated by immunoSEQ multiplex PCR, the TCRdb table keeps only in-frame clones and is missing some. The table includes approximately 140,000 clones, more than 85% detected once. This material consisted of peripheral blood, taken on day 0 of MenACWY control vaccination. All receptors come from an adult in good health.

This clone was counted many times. The CDR3 here is CASSVSGKIDTQYF. The CDR3 DNA follows: TGTGCCAGCAGCGTAAGCGGGAAGATAGATACGCAGTATTTT. J is TRBJ2-3 and V is TRBV9; the match to TRBD2 covers 7 bases. Germline CDR1 and CDR2: SGDLS and YYNGEE. With 1 base clipped from V and 5 bases from J, the junction kept 4 bases outside the gene matches. This CDR3 has 14 amino acids.

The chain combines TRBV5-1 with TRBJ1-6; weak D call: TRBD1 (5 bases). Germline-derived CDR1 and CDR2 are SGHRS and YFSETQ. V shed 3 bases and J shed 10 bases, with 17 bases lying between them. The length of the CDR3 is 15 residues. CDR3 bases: TGCGCCAGCAGCTCCCCCGGGACGGTCGGATCACCCCTCCACTTT. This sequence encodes CASSSPGTVGSPLHF. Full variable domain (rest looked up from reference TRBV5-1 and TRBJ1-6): KAGVTQTPRYLIKTRGQQVTLSCSPISGHRSVSWYQQTPGQGLQFLFEYFSETQRNKGNFPGRFSGRQFSNSRSEMNVSTLELGDSALYLCASSSPGTVGSPLHFGNGTRLTVT.

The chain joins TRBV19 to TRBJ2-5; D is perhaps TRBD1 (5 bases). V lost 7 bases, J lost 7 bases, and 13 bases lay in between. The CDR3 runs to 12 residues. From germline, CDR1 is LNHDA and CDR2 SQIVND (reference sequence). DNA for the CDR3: TGTGCCAGTAACGGCAGGGATTCGACCCAGTACTTC. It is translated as CASNGRDSTQYF.

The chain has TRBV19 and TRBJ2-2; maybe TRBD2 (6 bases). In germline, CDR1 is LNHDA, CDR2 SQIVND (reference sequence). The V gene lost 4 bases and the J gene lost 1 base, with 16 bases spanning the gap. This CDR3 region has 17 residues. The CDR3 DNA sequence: TGTGCCAGTAGTACCCGAATTCTAGCGAAGAACACCGGGGAGCTGTTTTTT. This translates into CASSTRILAKNTGELFF.

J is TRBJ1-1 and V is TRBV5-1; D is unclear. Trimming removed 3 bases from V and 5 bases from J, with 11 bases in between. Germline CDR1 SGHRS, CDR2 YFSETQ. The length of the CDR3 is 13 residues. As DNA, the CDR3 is TGCGCCAGCAGCTCAGCGGTCGGGACTGAAGCTTTCTTT. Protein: CASSSAVGTEAFF.

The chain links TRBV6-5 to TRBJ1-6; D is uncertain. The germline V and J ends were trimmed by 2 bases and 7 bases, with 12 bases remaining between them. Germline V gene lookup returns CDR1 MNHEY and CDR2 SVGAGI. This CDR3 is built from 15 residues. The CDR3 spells CASSYTRAENSPLHF. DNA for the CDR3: TGTGCCAGCAGTTACACGAGGGCCGAAAATTCACCCCTCCACTTT.

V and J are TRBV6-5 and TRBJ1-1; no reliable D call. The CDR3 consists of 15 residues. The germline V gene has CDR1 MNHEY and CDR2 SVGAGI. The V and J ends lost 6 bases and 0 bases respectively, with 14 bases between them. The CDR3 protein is CASREPGYMNTEAFF. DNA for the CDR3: TGTGCCAGCAGGGAGCCGGGATACATGAACACTGAAGCTTTCTTT.

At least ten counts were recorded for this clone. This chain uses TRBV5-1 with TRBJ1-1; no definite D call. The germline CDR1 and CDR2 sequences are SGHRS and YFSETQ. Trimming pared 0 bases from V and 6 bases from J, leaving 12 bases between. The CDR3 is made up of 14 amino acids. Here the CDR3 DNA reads TGCGCCAGCAGCTTGGATCCGGGTTCCGCTGAAGCTTTCTTT. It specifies CASSLDPGSAEAFF.

CDR3 amino acids: CATSSQTQSVPGELFF. The CDR3 coding sequence is TGTGCCACCAGCTCTCAGACGCAGTCGGTTCCCGGGGAGCTGTTTTTT. The genes are TRBV15 and TRBJ2-2, with D unclear. V lost 5 bases to trimming and J lost 6 bases, with 19 bases between them. Per the germline V gene, CDR1 is LNHNV and CDR2 is YYDKDF (reference sequence). The CDR3 totals 16 residues.

The CDR3 DNA follows: TGTGCCAGCAGCCGGACATCCATGAACACTGAAGCTTTCTTT. Its translation is CASSRTSMNTEAFF. V gene TRBV9 combines with J gene TRBJ1-1; D possibly corresponds to TRBD1 (5 bases). The germline CDR1 and CDR2 sequences are SGDLS and YYNGEE. The V end lost 4 bases, the J end lost 0 bases, and 10 bases lay between the germline ends. The CDR3 is 14 residues long.

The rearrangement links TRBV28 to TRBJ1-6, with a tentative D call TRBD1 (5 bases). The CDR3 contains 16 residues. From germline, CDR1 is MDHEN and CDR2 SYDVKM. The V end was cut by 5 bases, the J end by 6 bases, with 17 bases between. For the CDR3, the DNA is TGTGCCAGCAGTCGGGTGGGGGTGAAGGGTAATTCACCCCTCCACTTT. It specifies CASSRVGVKGNSPLHF.

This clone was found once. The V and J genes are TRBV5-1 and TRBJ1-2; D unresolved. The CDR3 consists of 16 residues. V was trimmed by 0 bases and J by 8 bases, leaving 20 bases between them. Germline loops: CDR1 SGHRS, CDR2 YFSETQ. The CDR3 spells CASSLAVSYPFSGYTF. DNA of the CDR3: TGCGCCAGCAGCTTGGCCGTCAGTTACCCCTTTTCGGGCTACACCTTC. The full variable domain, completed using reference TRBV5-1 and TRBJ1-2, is KAGVTQTPRYLIKTRGQQVTLSCSPISGHRSVSWYQQTPGQGLQFLFEYFSETQRNKGNFPGRFSGRQFSNSRSEMNVSTLELGDSALYLCASSLAVSYPFSGYTFGSGTRLTVV.

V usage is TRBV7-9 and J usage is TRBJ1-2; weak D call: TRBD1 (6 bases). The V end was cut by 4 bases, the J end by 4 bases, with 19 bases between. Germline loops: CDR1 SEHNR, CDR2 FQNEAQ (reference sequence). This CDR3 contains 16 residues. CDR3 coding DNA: TGTGCCAGCAGCTCCGGTAGGGGACAAGAATTCTATGGCTACACCTTC. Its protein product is CASSSGRGQEFYGYTF.

The CDR3 reads CASSRTRAGNTIYF. DNA of the CDR3: TGTGCCAGCAGCCGGACGAGGGCTGGAAACACCATATATTTT. The V gene is TRBV7-2, the J gene TRBJ1-3; D is uncertain. Germline CDR1 is SGHTA and CDR2 is FQGNSA. Trimming took off 5 bases at V and 2 bases at J, with 10 bases between the two ends. The CDR3 spans 14 residues.

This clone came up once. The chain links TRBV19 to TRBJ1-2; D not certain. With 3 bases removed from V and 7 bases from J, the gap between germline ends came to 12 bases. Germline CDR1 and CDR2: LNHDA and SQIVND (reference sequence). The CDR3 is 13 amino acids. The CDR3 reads CASSIRGNSGYTF. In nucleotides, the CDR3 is TGTGCCAGTAGTATTCGAGGGAATAGTGGCTACACCTTC.

This chain's CDR3 is CATSREYGRGLATEAFF. CDR3 nucleotide sequence: TGTGCCACCAGCAGAGAGTACGGGCGGGGCCTCGCCACTGAAGCTTTCTTT. The chain employs TRBV15 and TRBJ1-1; possible D gene TRBD1, 5 bases. V gave up 0 bases and J gave up 4 bases, with 18 bases separating them. The germline gives CDR1 LNHNV, CDR2 YYDKDF (reference sequence). The CDR3 has 17 amino acids.

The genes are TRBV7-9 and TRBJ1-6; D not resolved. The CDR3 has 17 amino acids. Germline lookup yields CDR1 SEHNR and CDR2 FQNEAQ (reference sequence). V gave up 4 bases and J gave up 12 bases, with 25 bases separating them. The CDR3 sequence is CASSSASGREGMVPLHF. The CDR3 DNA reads TGTGCCAGCAGCTCAGCTTCCGGGAGAGAGGGCATGGTACCCCTCCACTTT.

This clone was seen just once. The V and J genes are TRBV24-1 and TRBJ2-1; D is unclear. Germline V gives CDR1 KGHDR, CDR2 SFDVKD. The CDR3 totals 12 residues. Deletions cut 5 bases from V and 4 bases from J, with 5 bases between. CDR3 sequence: CATSVGYNEQFF. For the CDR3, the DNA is TGTGCCACCAGTGTAGGGTACAATGAGCAGTTCTTC.

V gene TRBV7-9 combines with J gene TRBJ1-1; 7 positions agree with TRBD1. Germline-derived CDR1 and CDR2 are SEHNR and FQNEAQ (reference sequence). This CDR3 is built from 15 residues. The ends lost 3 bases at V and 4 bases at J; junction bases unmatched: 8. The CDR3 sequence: CASSFSSTGSTEAFF. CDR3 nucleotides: TGTGCCAGCAGCTTCAGTTCGACAGGGAGCACTGAAGCTTTCTTT.

The CDR3 sequence: CASSRTQTRLRNIYEQYF. The CDR3 DNA reads as TGTGCCAGCAGTCGAACCCAAACGCGCCTACGCAATATATACGAGCAGTACTTC. The rearrangement links TRBV27 to TRBJ2-7; D gene ambiguous. Germline assignment: CDR1 MNHEY and CDR2 SMNVEV (reference sequence). Trimming took off 5 bases at V and 4 bases at J, with 27 bases between the two ends. The CDR3 is made up of 18 amino acids.

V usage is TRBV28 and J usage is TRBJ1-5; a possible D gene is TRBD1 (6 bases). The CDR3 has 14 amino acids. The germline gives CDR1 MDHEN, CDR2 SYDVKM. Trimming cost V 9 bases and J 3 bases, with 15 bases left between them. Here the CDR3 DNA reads TGTGCCAGTAATTCCGGGACAAACAATCAGCCCCAGCATTTT. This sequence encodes CASNSGTNNQPQHF.

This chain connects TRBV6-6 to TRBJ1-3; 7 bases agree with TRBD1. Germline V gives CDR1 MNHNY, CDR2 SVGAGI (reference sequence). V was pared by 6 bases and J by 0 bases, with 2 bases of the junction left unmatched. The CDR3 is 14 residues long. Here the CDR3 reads CASSPGGSGNTIYF. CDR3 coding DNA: TGTGCCAGCAGCCCAGGGGGCTCTGGAAACACCATATATTTT.

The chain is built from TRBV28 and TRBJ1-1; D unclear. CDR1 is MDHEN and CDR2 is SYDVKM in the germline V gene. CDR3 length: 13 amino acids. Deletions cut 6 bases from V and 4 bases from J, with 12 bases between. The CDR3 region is CASRLGRATEAFF. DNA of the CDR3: TGTGCCAGCAGACTAGGGAGGGCCACTGAAGCTTTCTTT.

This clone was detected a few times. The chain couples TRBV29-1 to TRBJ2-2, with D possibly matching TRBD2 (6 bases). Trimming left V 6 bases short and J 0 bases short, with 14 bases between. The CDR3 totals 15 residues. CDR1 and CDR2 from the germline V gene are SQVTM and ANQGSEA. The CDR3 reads CSVPTGGANTGELFF. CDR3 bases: TGCAGCGTACCGACCGGCGGGGCGAACACCGGGGAGCTGTTTTTT.

CDR3 nucleotide sequence: TGTGCCAGCAGCCAAGATAATTCTGGGGCCAACGTCCTGACTTTC. It codes for CASSQDNSGANVLTF. The J gene is TRBJ2-6, the V gene TRBV4-2; D not certain. Germline assignment: CDR1 LGHNA and CDR2 YNFKEQ. This CDR3 contains 15 residues. The V gene lost 0 bases and the J gene lost 1 base, with 4 bases spanning the gap.

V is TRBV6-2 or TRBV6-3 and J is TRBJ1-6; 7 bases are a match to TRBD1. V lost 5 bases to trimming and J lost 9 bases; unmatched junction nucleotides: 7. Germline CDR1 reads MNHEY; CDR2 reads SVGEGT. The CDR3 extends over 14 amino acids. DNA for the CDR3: TGTGCCAGCAGTCTGCGACAGGGACCTTCACCCCTCCACTTT. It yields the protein CASSLRQGPSPLHF.